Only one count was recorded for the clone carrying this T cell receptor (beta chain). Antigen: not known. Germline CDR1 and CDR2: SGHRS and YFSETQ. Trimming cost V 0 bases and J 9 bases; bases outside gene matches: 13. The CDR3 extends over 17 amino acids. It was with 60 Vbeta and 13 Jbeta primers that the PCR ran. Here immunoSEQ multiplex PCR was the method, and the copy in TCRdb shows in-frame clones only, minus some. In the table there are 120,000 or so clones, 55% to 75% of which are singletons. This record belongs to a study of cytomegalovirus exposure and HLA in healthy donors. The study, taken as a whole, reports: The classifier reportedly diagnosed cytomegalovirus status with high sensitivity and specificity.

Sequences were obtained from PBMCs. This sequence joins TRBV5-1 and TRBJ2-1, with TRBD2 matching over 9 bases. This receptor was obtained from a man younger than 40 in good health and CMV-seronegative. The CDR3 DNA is TGCGCCAGCAGCTTGGTAATAGCGGGGGACTCGGATCTTGAGCAGTTCTTC. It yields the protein CASSLVIAGDSDLEQFF.